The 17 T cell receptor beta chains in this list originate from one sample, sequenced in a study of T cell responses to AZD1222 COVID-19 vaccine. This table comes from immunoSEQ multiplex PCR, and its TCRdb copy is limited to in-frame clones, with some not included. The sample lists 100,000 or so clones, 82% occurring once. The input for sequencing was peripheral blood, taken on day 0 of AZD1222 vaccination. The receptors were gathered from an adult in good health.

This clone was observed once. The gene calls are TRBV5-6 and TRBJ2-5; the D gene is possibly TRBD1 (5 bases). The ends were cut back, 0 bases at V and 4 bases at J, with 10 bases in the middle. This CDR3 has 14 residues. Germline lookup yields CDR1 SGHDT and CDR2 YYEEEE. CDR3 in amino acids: CASSLGQGIETQYF. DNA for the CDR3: TGTGCCAGCAGCTTGGGTCAGGGTATAGAGACCCAGTACTTC.

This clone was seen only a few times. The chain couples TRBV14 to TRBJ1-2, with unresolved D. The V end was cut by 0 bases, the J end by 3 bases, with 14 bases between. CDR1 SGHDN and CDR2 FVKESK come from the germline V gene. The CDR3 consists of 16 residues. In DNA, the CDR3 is TGTGCCAGCAGCCAAGATAGGGCGGCCCGAGACTATGGCTACACCTTC. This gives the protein CASSQDRAARDYGYTF.

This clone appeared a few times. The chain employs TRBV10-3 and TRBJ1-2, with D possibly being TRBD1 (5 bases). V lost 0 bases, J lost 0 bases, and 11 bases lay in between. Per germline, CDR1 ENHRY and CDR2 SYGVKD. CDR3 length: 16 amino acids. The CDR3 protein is CAISESFGTANYGYTF. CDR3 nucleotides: TGTGCCATCAGTGAGTCTTTCGGGACTGCTAACTATGGCTACACCTTC.

The CDR3 protein is CASSLVRETQYF. The CDR3 DNA sequence: TGTGCCAGCAGCTTAGTCCGGGAGACCCAGTACTTC. This chain joins TRBV7-2 and TRBJ2-5; D gene unclear. CDR1 and CDR2 from the germline V gene are SGHTA and FQGNSA. The CDR3 is 12 residues long. The ends were cut back, 1 base at V and 5 bases at J, with 5 bases in the middle.

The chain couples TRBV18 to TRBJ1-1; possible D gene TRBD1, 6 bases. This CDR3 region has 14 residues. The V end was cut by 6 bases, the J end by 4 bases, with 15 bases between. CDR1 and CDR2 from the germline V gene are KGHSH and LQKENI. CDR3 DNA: TGTGCCAGCTCTATAACCAGGGGAAGCACTGAAGCTTTCTTT. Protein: CASSITRGSTEAFF.

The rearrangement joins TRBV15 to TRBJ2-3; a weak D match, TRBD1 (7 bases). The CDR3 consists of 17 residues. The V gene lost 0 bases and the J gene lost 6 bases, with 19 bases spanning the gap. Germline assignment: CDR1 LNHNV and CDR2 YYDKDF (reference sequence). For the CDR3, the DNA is TGTGCCACCAGCAGAGATCTTCTTTGGCAGGGGGGCGATACGCAGTATTTT. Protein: CATSRDLLWQGGDTQYF.

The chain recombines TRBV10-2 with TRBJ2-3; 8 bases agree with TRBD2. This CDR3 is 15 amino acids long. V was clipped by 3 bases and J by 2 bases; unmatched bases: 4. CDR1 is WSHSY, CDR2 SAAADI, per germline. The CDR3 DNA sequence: TGCGCCAGCAGTGATGCGGGGGGCATCACAGATACGCAGTATTTT. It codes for CASSDAGGITDTQYF.

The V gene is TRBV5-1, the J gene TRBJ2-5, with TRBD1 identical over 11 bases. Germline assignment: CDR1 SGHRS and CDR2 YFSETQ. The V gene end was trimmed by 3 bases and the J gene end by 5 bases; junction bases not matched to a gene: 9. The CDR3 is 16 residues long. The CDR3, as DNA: TGCGCCAGCAGCTCGAGCGGACAGGGGGCCACGGAGACCCAGTACTTC. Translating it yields CASSSSGQGATETQYF.

CDR3 residues: CASSLVWQETQYF. The CDR3 nucleotides read TGTGCCAGCAGCTTAGTTTGGCAAGAGACCCAGTACTTC. The chain has TRBV11-2 and TRBJ2-5, with D uncertain. Deletions cut 1 base from V and 2 bases from J, with 5 bases between. Per germline, CDR1 SGHAT and CDR2 FQNNGV. The CDR3 loop spans 13 amino acids.

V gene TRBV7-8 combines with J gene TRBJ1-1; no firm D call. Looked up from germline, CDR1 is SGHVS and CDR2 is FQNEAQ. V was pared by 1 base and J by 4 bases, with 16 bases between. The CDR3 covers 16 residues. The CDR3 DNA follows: TGTGCCAGCAGCTTAGGTTTCGTCACCCTCGGCACTGAAGCTTTCTTT. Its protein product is CASSLGFVTLGTEAFF.

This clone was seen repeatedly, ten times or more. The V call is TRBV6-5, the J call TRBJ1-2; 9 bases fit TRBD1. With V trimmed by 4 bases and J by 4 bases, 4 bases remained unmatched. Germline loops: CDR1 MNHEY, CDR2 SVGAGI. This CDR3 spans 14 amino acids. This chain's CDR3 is CASSWLTGGYGYTF. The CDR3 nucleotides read TGTGCCAGCAGTTGGCTGACAGGGGGCTATGGCTACACCTTC.

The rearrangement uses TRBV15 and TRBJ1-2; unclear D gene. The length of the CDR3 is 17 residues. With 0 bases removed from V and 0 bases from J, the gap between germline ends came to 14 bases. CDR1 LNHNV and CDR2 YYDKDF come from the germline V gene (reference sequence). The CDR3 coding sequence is TGTGCCACCAGCAGAGATCCCACGGCTAGGGCTAACTATGGCTACACCTTC. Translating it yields CATSRDPTARANYGYTF.

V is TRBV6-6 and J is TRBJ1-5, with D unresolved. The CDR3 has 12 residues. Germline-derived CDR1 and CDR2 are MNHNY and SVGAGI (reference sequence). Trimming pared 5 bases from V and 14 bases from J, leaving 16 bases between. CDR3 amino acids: CASSPPRGLKHF. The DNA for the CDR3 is TGTGCCAGCAGTCCCCCCCGAGGCTTAAAGCATTTT.

As DNA, the CDR3 is TGTGCCAGTACGCGGGGAGGCCCCTATGGCTACACCTTC. The encoded protein is CASTRGGPYGYTF. The chain employs TRBV19 and TRBJ1-2, with D unresolved. Trimming pared 7 bases from V and 4 bases from J, leaving 13 bases between. There are 13 residues in the CDR3. CDR1 is LNHDA and CDR2 is SQIVND in the germline V gene (reference sequence).

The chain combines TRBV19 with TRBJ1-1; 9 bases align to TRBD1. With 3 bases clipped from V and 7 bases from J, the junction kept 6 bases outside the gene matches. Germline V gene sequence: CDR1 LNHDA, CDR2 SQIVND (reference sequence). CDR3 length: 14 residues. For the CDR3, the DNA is TGTGCCAGTAGTATCACTGGACAGGGGAATGAAGCTTTCTTT. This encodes CASSITGQGNEAFF.

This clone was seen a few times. The chain's CDR3 is CASSLRSGFRSDTQYF. For the CDR3, the DNA is TGTGCCAGCAGCCTCAGGTCGGGTTTTCGGTCAGATACGCAGTATTTT. V gene TRBV7-2 combines with J gene TRBJ2-3; no firm D call. V was cut by 5 bases and J by 4 bases, with 19 bases left in between. This CDR3 region has 16 residues. Per the germline V gene, CDR1 is SGHTA and CDR2 is FQGNSA.

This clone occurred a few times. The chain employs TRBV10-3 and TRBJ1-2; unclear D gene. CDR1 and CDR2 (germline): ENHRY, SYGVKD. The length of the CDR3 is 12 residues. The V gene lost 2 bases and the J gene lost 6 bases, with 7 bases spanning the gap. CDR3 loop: CAISEALDGYTF. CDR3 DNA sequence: TGTGCCATCAGTGAGGCTCTCGATGGCTACACCTTC.